The 15 T cell receptor beta chains given below trace back to one sample, sequenced in a study of cytomegalovirus exposure and HLA in healthy donors. TCRdb's table, derived via immunoSEQ multiplex PCR, lists solely in-frame clones and lacks some. The table lists approximately 120,000 clones, around nine tenths of them singletons. Sequences were obtained from PBMCs. The origin of the receptors is a young woman in good health and CMV-seronegative.

The genes are TRBV7-8 and TRBJ2-1; 13 bases map to TRBD2. With V trimmed by 0 bases and J by 3 bases, 2 bases remained unmatched. The CDR3 covers 17 residues. Germline lookup yields CDR1 SGHVS and CDR2 FQNEAQ. CDR3 DNA: TGTGCCAGCAGCTTAGCAAGACTAGCGGGAGGCTACAATGAGCAGTTCTTC. Encoded protein: CASSLARLAGGYNEQFF.

The chain is built from TRBV18 and TRBJ1-2, with TRBD1 matching over 8 bases. This CDR3 region has 12 residues. Germline V gene lookup returns CDR1 KGHSH and CDR2 LQKENI. J lost 6 bases, V lost 6 bases, and 3 bases had no gene match. The CDR3 is CASSQDRDGYTF. The CDR3 DNA is TGTGCCAGCTCCCAGGACAGGGATGGCTACACCTTC.

The rearrangement joins TRBV7-9 to TRBJ2-3; D might be TRBD2 (5 bases). There are 13 residues in the CDR3. Germline loops: CDR1 SEHNR, CDR2 FQNEAQ (reference sequence). With 4 bases removed from V and 2 bases from J, the gap between germline ends came to 7 bases. Here the CDR3 DNA reads TGTGCCAGCAGCTCGGACTCCACAGATACGCAGTATTTT. Translated, it gives CASSSDSTDTQYF.

The CDR3 region has the DNA TGTGCCAGCAGCTTAACCCGGGGATCGGCCGGGGAGCTGTTTTTT. Its protein product is CASSLTRGSAGELFF. The chain employs TRBV7-3 and TRBJ2-2, with D perhaps matching TRBD2 (5 bases). The CDR3 contains 15 residues. The V and J ends lost 0 bases and 6 bases respectively, with 11 bases between them. Germline lookup yields CDR1 SGHTA and CDR2 FQGTGA.

The V call is TRBV19, the J call TRBJ2-2, with D perhaps TRBD1 (6 bases). Between the trimmed V and J ends, which lost 8 bases and 4 bases, there was a span of 14 bases. The CDR3 spans 14 residues. Germline CDR1 LNHDA, CDR2 SQIVND (reference sequence). The CDR3 DNA reads TGTGCCAGTCCAGGGACAAGAAGCACCGGGGAGCTGTTTTTT. Translated, it gives CASPGTRSTGELFF.

The rearrangement uses TRBV27 and TRBJ1-1; 9 bases agree with TRBD1. This CDR3 comprises 13 residues. The junction had 2 bases not matched to a gene; V was cut back by 9 bases and J by 0 bases. The V gene's germline CDR1 is MNHEY and CDR2 SMNVEV (reference sequence). The CDR3 sequence is CASRQGVNTEAFF. In DNA form, the CDR3 reads TGTGCCAGTCGACAGGGGGTGAACACTGAAGCTTTCTTT.

This chain connects TRBV14 to TRBJ2-7, with 7 bases matching TRBD1. The CDR3 runs to 17 residues. After removal of 1 base from V and 9 bases from J, the junction contained 18 bases not matched to a gene. Germline V gene sequence: CDR1 SGHDN, CDR2 FVKESK. The CDR3 region has the DNA TGTGCCAGCAGCCAAGCGAAAGGGGGCGTTAAGGTGGGTCGGCAGTACTTC. The encoded protein is CASSQAKGGVKVGRQYF.

This chain uses TRBV21-1 with TRBJ2-1; the table names TRBD1, a call not compared with the DNA. TRBV21-1 is labeled a pseudogene. The CDR3 covers 16 residues. The CDR3 loop is CASRRPGQGPYNEQFF. CDR3 coding DNA: TGTGCCAGCAGACGGCCGGGACAGGGACCGTACAATGAGCAGTTCTTC.

This chain connects TRBV6-5 to TRBJ1-2; D uncertain. Between the trimmed V and J ends, which lost 6 bases and 1 base, there was a span of 9 bases. The CDR3 length is 13 residues. CDR1 and CDR2 from the germline V gene are MNHEY and SVGAGI. The CDR3 loop reads CASRAGFNYGYTF. The CDR3 bases are TGTGCCAGCAGAGCAGGTTTTAACTATGGCTACACCTTC.

This sequence joins TRBV5-1 and TRBJ1-2, with 7 bases aligning to TRBD1. Germline CDR1 is SGHRS and CDR2 is YFSETQ. V lost 4 bases to trimming and J lost 8 bases; unmatched junction nucleotides: 5. This CDR3 spans 12 amino acids. The CDR3 region is CASSPETGGYTF. In DNA form, the CDR3 reads TGCGCCAGCAGCCCCGAGACAGGGGGCTACACCTTC.

This chain links TRBV28 with TRBJ2-7, with D possibly TRBD2 on 5 matching bases. Germline V lookup: CDR1 MDHEN, CDR2 SYDVKM. This CDR3 comprises 14 residues. The V end was cut by 7 bases, the J end by 0 bases, with 13 bases between. The CDR3 coding sequence is TGTGCCAGCAAGTTTGCCGGGGACTCCTACGAGCAGTACTTC. It translates to CASKFAGDSYEQYF.

V gene TRBV7-2 combines with J gene TRBJ1-2, with TRBD1 matching over 8 bases. Germline CDR1 SGHTA, CDR2 FQGNSA. This CDR3 has 15 amino acids. With 5 bases clipped from V and 3 bases from J, the junction kept 8 bases outside the gene matches. DNA for the CDR3: TGTGCCAGCAGCCCACAGACAGGGGCACACTATGGCTACACCTTC. Its protein product is CASSPQTGAHYGYTF.

The V call is TRBV2, the J call TRBJ2-6, with 9 bases lining up with TRBD1. Trimming at V came to 6 bases and at J to 0 bases, leaving 3 bases not matched to a gene. Germline CDR1 SNHLY, CDR2 FYNNEI. There are 16 residues in the CDR3. This CDR3 is CASRRDRASGANVLTF. Written as DNA, the CDR3 is TGTGCCAGCAGGCGGGACAGGGCCTCTGGGGCCAACGTCCTGACTTTC.

The chain links TRBV28 to TRBJ2-1, with 10 bases lining up with TRBD2. Trimming cost V 5 bases and J 5 bases; bases outside gene matches: 6. Germline values: CDR1 MDHEN, CDR2 SYDVKM. This CDR3 is built from 15 residues. The CDR3 DNA reads as TGTGCCAGCAGTGTTAGCGGGAGGCAAGACAATGAGCAGTTCTTC. Translation: CASSVSGRQDNEQFF.

This clone has more than one count but fewer than ten. The chain carries TRBV7-9 and TRBJ2-5, with 8 bases aligning to TRBD2. The CDR3 consists of 15 residues. The germline V gene has CDR1 SEHNR and CDR2 FQNEAQ (reference sequence). V lost 5 bases and J lost 5; bases outside the gene matches: 10. The DNA for the CDR3 is TGTGCCAGCAGCCAGCTCGCGGGAGGAATCGAGACCCAGTACTTC. This gives the protein CASSQLAGGIETQYF.